This TCR beta chain was profiled in a study of cytomegalovirus exposure and HLA in healthy donors. Study information: Falling in the Caucasian-associated ancestry cluster were about 80% of 300 to 500 genotyped donors.

Primers included in the PCR were 60 Vbeta and 13 Jbeta primers. The assay was immunoSEQ multiplex PCR, and TCRdb's table has in-frame clones only and misses some. The data contain roughly 92,000 clones, approximately 80% of them singletons. Sequencing was done on a sample of PBMCs. This clonotype originated in a woman aged 45-60 years in good health and CMV-seropositive.

Here the CDR3 DNA reads TGTGCCAGCCCCGCGGGAGTACAATACACCGGGGAGCTGTTTTTT. Amino acids: CASPAGVQYTGELFF. The gene calls are TRBV13 and TRBJ2-2; 7 positions agree with TRBD2. Germline V CDR1 and CDR2: PRHDT, FYEKMQ (reference sequence). The junction had 9 bases not matched to a gene; V was cut back by 8 bases and J by 3 bases. CDR3 size: 15 residues. The full variable domain, its missing parts supplied by reference TRBV13 and TRBJ2-2, is AAGVIQSPRHLIKEKRETATLKCYPIPRHDTVYWYQQGPGQDPQFLISFYEKMQSDKGSIPDRFSAQQFSDYHSELNMSSLELGDSALYFCASPAGVQYTGELFFGEGSRLTVL.